The 28 T cell receptor beta chains reported below all come from one sample, sequenced in a study of vaccination effects on CD4 cells after COVID-19. These receptors' antigens are unknown. This table comes from immunoSEQ multiplex PCR, and its TCRdb copy is limited to in-frame clones, with some not included. Found here are 50,000 to 65,000 clones, roughly four fifths of them singletons; the top ten hold 2.5%. Antigen-specific CD4+ T cells expanded by the ViraFEST assay with viral peptide pools were then sequenced. Culturing for approximately 10 days preceded CD4+ T cell isolation. Here the sequenced sample was CD4+ T cells from PBMCs cultured with HCoV-229E spike peptides, taken before COVID-19 vaccination. Every receptor here comes from a human donor who received a COVID-19 vaccine.

The chain uses TRBV27 and TRBJ2-1; 10 positions match TRBD2. Germline CDR1 reads MNHEY; CDR2 reads SMNVEV (reference sequence). J gave up 3 bases and V 4 bases, and 3 bases lay outside the gene matches. CDR3 length: 15 amino acids. The CDR3 coding sequence is TGTGCCAGCAGTTCAGCGGGGGGGATCTACAATGAGCAGTTCTTC. This translates into CASSSAGGIYNEQFF.

The chain has TRBV7-2 and TRBJ2-3, with D tentatively TRBD2 (7 bases). Per the germline V gene, CDR1 is SGHTA and CDR2 is FQGNSA. Trimming removed 3 bases from V and 2 bases from J, with 12 bases in between. The CDR3 is made up of 15 amino acids. CDR3 sequence: CASSLGGQFTDTQYF. The CDR3 DNA follows: TGTGCCAGCAGCTTGGGGGGGCAATTCACAGATACGCAGTATTTT.

The chain recombines TRBV18 with TRBJ2-5, with a weak D call TRBD2 (6 bases). Trimming removed 2 bases from V and 4 bases from J, with 14 bases in between. This CDR3 comprises 15 residues. Germline CDR1 and CDR2: KGHSH and LQKENI. The CDR3 region has the DNA TGTGCCAGCTCACCAGCGGGACCCGAAGGAGAGACCCAGTACTTC. Its protein is CASSPAGPEGETQYF.

The chain couples TRBV5-8 to TRBJ2-3; D unresolved. The CDR3 is 18 residues long. Germline V gene sequence: CDR1 SGHTS, CDR2 YDEGEE. V gave up 7 bases and J gave up 3 bases, with 27 bases separating them. The DNA for the CDR3 is TGTGCCAGCCCTCTGCCCCACTTTCTCCTTACCCTAACAGATACGCAGTATTTT. Its translation: CASPLPHFLLTLTDTQYF.

The V call is TRBV10-1, the J call TRBJ2-1; D may be TRBD2 (5 bases). V was cut by 5 bases and J by 12 bases, with 11 bases left in between. The CDR3 runs 11 residues. Germline V gene sequence: CDR1 WNHNN, CDR2 SYGVQD (reference sequence). The CDR3 nucleotides read TGCGCCAGCAGTTCCTCAAGCGGGCAGTTCTTC. The encoded protein is CASSSSSGQFF.

The V call is TRBV14, the J call TRBJ1-1; possible D gene TRBD1, 5 bases. CDR3 length: 13 residues. Trimming left V 1 base short and J 7 bases short, with 10 bases between. Germline CDR1 and CDR2: SGHDN and FVKESK. The chain's CDR3 is CASSQVRGGEAFF. The CDR3 DNA sequence: TGTGCCAGCAGCCAAGTTAGGGGCGGTGAAGCTTTCTTT. Filled out from reference TRBV14 and TRBJ1-1, the complete variable domain reads EAGVTQFPSHSVIEKGQTVTLRCDPISGHDNLYWYRRVMGKEIKFLLHFVKESKQDESGMPNNRFLAERTGGTYSTLKVQPAELEDSGVYFCASSQVRGGEAFFGQGTRLTVV.

This CDR3 reads CASSLAAGVSPEAFF. The CDR3, as DNA: TGCGCCAGCAGCTTGGCGGCCGGGGTCAGCCCTGAAGCTTTCTTT. The chain is built from TRBV5-1 and TRBJ1-1; D unclear. V was trimmed by 0 bases and J by 6 bases, leaving 15 bases between them. This CDR3 region has 15 residues. Germline V gives CDR1 SGHRS, CDR2 YFSETQ.

The gene calls are TRBV4-3 and TRBJ1-2; 8 bases line up with TRBD1. The CDR3 contains 15 residues. V lost 3 bases and J lost 3; bases outside the gene matches: 6. Germline V gives CDR1 LGHNA, CDR2 YSLEER. CDR3 sequence: CASSQLQGGYYGYTF. CDR3 DNA sequence: TGCGCCAGCAGCCAGTTACAGGGGGGCTACTATGGCTACACCTTC.

This rearrangement joins TRBV5-8 to TRBJ1-1, with D maybe TRBD1 (6 bases). V was shortened by 1 base and J by 0 bases, with 13 bases between the two germline ends. CDR1 is SGHTS, CDR2 YDEGEE, per germline. This CDR3 spans 16 amino acids. DNA of the CDR3: TGTGCCAGCAGCTTGTTTCAGGGGCCGATGAACACTGAAGCTTTCTTT. Amino acids: CASSLFQGPMNTEAFF.

This rearrangement joins TRBV7-8 to TRBJ2-3; possible D gene TRBD1, 6 bases. CDR3 size: 13 residues. The V gene lost 5 bases and the J gene lost 6 bases, with 12 bases spanning the gap. CDR1 and CDR2 (germline): SGHVS, FQNEAQ. Written as DNA, the CDR3 is TGTGCCAGCAGCCAACAGGGATTGGATACGCAGTATTTT. This encodes CASSQQGLDTQYF.

V and J are TRBV6-5 and TRBJ2-2; weak D call: TRBD1 (6 bases). The CDR3 has 16 residues. V dropped 0 bases and J dropped 4 bases, with 12 bases sitting between them. CDR1 is MNHEY, CDR2 SVGAGI, per germline. As DNA, the CDR3 is TGTGCCAGCAGTTACTCGATATTGGGGGCCACCGGGGAGCTGTTTTTT. This translates into CASSYSILGATGELFF.

The chain has TRBV14 and TRBJ1-1, with unresolved D. CDR3 length: 14 residues. The germline gives CDR1 SGHDN, CDR2 FVKESK. V was pared by 4 bases and J by 0 bases, with 9 bases between. CDR3 bases: TGTGCCAGCAGCCCGCTTCGAGTGAACACTGAAGCTTTCTTT. Translating gives CASSPLRVNTEAFF.

The table lists this clone with a few counts. V gene TRBV6-1 combines with J gene TRBJ1-5; D gene uncertain. The CDR3 extends over 14 amino acids. Germline loops: CDR1 MNHNS, CDR2 SASEGT. Trimming removed 3 bases at V and 6 bases at J, with 12 bases between. Here the CDR3 reads CASSDLEAGQPQHF. The DNA for the CDR3 is TGTGCCAGCAGTGATCTCGAGGCGGGTCAGCCCCAGCATTTT.

This clone was picked up one time. The chain joins TRBV5-6 to TRBJ1-1; D not certain. CDR3 length equals 15 residues. The V end lost 3 bases, the J end lost 3 bases, and 15 bases lay between the germline ends. Germline V CDR1 and CDR2: SGHDT, YYEEEE. This CDR3 is CASSSPTPLDTEAFF. The CDR3 region has the DNA TGTGCCAGCAGCTCCCCAACCCCTTTGGACACTGAAGCTTTCTTT.

The chain carries TRBV4-1 and TRBJ1-2, with D perhaps TRBD1 (6 bases). Germline assignment: CDR1 MGHRA and CDR2 YSYEKL. V lost 7 bases to trimming and J lost 3 bases, with 15 bases between them. The CDR3 has 14 residues. The CDR3 region is CASTGGRGDYGYTF. In DNA, the CDR3 is TGCGCCAGCACGGGGGGCCGGGGCGACTATGGCTACACCTTC.

For the CDR3, the DNA is TGTGCCAGCAGTGAAATGGGACAGGGTGGCGGCTACACCTTC. As protein: CASSEMGQGGGYTF. The V and J genes are TRBV2 and TRBJ1-2, with 9 bases aligning to TRBD1. CDR1 and CDR2 from the germline V gene are SNHLY and FYNNEI. V was pared by 2 bases and J by 8 bases, with 6 bases of the junction left unmatched. The CDR3 length is 14 residues.

The chain is built from TRBV18 and TRBJ2-3, with 8 nucleotides matching TRBD1. The CDR3 totals 14 residues. Germline V CDR1 and CDR2: KGHSH, LQKENI. V lost 1 base to trimming and J lost 7 bases; unmatched junction nucleotides: 4. CDR3 sequence reads: CASSPQDRVYTQYF. The DNA of the CDR3 is TGTGCCAGCTCACCACAGGACAGGGTATATACGCAGTATTTT.

This clone was counted a single time. The rearrangement joins TRBV21-1 to TRBJ2-7. TRBV21-1 is a known pseudogene. CDR3 length: 17 residues. DNA for the CDR3: TGTGCCAGCAGCAAAGCGCTGGGGTGTTGGAGCTCCTACGAGCAGTACGTC. As protein: CASSKALGCWSSYEQYV.

CDR3 bases: TGTGCCAGCTCTTCGGGGGGTTCAGATACGCAGTATTTT. This codes for CASSSGGSDTQYF. The genes are TRBV18 and TRBJ2-3, with TRBD2 identical over 7 bases. This CDR3 contains 13 residues. Germline V gene data show CDR1 as KGHSH and CDR2 as LQKENI. The ends lost 6 bases at V and 4 bases at J; junction bases unmatched: 4.

V gene TRBV9 combines with J gene TRBJ1-5; 10 bases fit TRBD1. This CDR3 has 20 residues. The germline gives CDR1 SGDLS, CDR2 YYNGEE. V shed 1 base and J 4 bases; nucleotides not matched to a gene: 17. The CDR3 here is CASSVPKAGTGEVGNQPQHF. CDR3 nucleotides: TGTGCCAGCAGCGTACCTAAGGCCGGGACAGGGGAGGTTGGTAATCAGCCCCAGCATTTT.

This clone was counted only a few times. This rearrangement joins TRBV19 to TRBJ1-6; no reliable D call. This CDR3 region has 14 residues. In germline, CDR1 is LNHDA, CDR2 SQIVND (reference sequence). Trimming removed 7 bases from V and 7 bases from J, with 14 bases in between. This chain's CDR3 is CASKRGPENSPLHF. The CDR3 DNA reads TGTGCCAGTAAGCGAGGGCCGGAGAATTCACCCCTCCACTTT.

This clone was detected only a few times. The chain is built from TRBV19 and TRBJ1-5, with D tentatively TRBD1 (6 bases). With 3 bases removed from V and 3 bases from J, the gap between germline ends came to 15 bases. Germline lookup yields CDR1 LNHDA and CDR2 SQIVND (reference sequence). CDR3 size: 16 residues. DNA of the CDR3: TGTGCCAGTAGTATGACTAACAGGGTTCACAATCAGCCCCAGCATTTT. Translating it yields CASSMTNRVHNQPQHF.

J is TRBJ1-1 and V is TRBV6-6; TRBD1 matches 10 bases. CDR3 length: 15 residues. With V trimmed by 5 bases and J by 6 bases, 9 bases remained unmatched. The germline gives CDR1 MNHNY, CDR2 SVGAGI (reference sequence). CDR3 nucleotides: TGTGCCAGCAGTCAGCCGGGACAGGGGAGAGCTGAAGCTTTCTTT. It is translated as CASSQPGQGRAEAFF.

This clone appeared once. The genes are TRBV9 and TRBJ1-2; possible D gene TRBD1, 6 bases. The V gene lost 7 bases and the J gene lost 3 bases, with 10 bases spanning the gap. The CDR3 has 12 amino acids. Germline CDR1 is SGDLS and CDR2 is YYNGEE. CDR3 sequence reads: CASWGAHYGYTF. The DNA for the CDR3 is TGTGCCAGCTGGGGGGCCCACTATGGCTACACCTTC.

The chain is built from TRBV27 and TRBJ1-6; D is ambiguous. V gave up 6 bases and J gave up 7 bases, with 13 bases separating them. Germline CDR1 reads MNHEY; CDR2 reads SMNVEV (reference sequence). The CDR3 sequence is 14 residues long. CDR3 nucleotides: TGTGCCAGCAGGGCGGTCGTTAAGAATTCACCCCTCCACTTT. This sequence encodes CASRAVVKNSPLHF.

The chain combines TRBV5-6 with TRBJ2-7, with D unresolved. Trimming left V 4 bases short and J 7 bases short, with 12 bases between. The CDR3 loop spans 12 amino acids. Germline values: CDR1 SGHDT, CDR2 YYEEEE. CDR3 DNA: TGTGCCAGCAGCCGGTCCCTGGGAGAGCAGTACGTC. Protein sequence: CASSRSLGEQYV.

J is TRBJ2-5 and V is TRBV9, with D unclear. V was shortened by 0 bases and J by 6 bases, with 9 bases between the two germline ends. Germline CDR1 reads SGDLS; CDR2 reads YYNGEE. The CDR3 length is 13 residues. The CDR3: CASSVDLFQTQYF. In DNA form, the CDR3 reads TGTGCCAGCAGCGTAGATTTATTCCAGACCCAGTACTTC.

V and J are TRBV5-1 and TRBJ1-1, with TRBD1 matching over 7 bases. V lost 4 bases and J lost 8; bases outside the gene matches: 5. Germline V lookup: CDR1 SGHRS, CDR2 YFSETQ. The CDR3 has 12 residues. DNA of the CDR3: TGCGCCAGCAGCCGGGACAGCGCCGAAGCTTTCTTT. Protein: CASSRDSAEAFF.